This T cell receptor beta chain comes out of a study of spatial heterogeneity in lung cancer. Study in general: PBMC samples from follow-up, when available, were sequenced at a median of approximately two years post-resection. For the average unique TCR and UMI combination, more than nine occurrences appeared in raw reads. Compared with alpha-chain sequences, beta-chain sequences were consistently detected in greater numbers.

As to time point: blood at routine non-recurrence follow-up after resection. Sequencing covered unsorted whole RNA taken from tumor, nontumor lung or frozen PBMC. V dropped 3 bases and J dropped 6 bases, with 7 bases sitting between them. Germline CDR1 and CDR2: KGHSH and LQKENI. This CDR3 is built from 12 residues. This clonotype is classed as medium-sized. TCRdb reprocessed the 5' RACE reads via MiXCR and lists one record per CDR3 protein. In the table there are some 36,000 distinct CDR3 sequences, just over 7.5% of which are singletons. This chain links TRBV18 with TRBJ2-3; D is ambiguous. This TCR came from a male donor with early-stage non-small cell lung cancer. Sequenced material: PBMCs, taken at follow-up. The CDR3 sequence: CASSPTTDTQYF. The CDR3 nucleotides read TGTGCCAGCTCACCTACGACGGATACGCAGTATTTT.